A single sample is the source of the 18 T cell receptor beta chains below, sequenced in a study of control samples from healthy donors and cancer patients (TCRdb year 2020). Libraries were made using the immunoSEQ multiplex PCR assay. Sourced from immuneACCESS, this table was stored by TCRdb with only in-frame sequences that have V and J called. A share of the clones is absent; for the studies checked, an unresolved V gene accounts for under half, and the remainder has no known explanation. The sample table lists 85,000 to 100,000 clones, roughly 78% of them with a count of one. Together, the top ten hold about 2% of the sample. The sample was blood. These receptors were obtained from a man aged 55-75 years in good health.

The chain employs TRBV24-1 and TRBJ2-3; 7 nucleotides align to TRBD2. In germline, CDR1 is KGHDR, CDR2 SFDVKD. Trimming cost V 1 base and J 4 bases; bases outside gene matches: 4. This CDR3 has 15 residues. As DNA, the CDR3 is TGTGCCACCAGTGATTTAGGCGGGAGTTCAGATACGCAGTATTTT. Encoded protein: CATSDLGGSSDTQYF.

The CDR3 bases are TGTGCCAGCAGTCCTAGGGGGTGGGATGGCTACACCTTC. Its protein is CASSPRGWDGYTF. The chain uses TRBV6-5 and TRBJ1-2; D is perhaps TRBD1 (6 bases). CDR1 is MNHEY, CDR2 SVGAGI, per germline. This CDR3 has 13 residues. V was clipped by 5 bases and J by 6 bases, with 13 bases between them.

V is TRBV30 and J is TRBJ1-3, with no clear D. The CDR3 consists of 14 residues. Per germline, CDR1 GTSNPN and CDR2 SVGIG (reference sequence). V lost 2 bases and J 2 bases, leaving 10 bases between the germline ends. Here the CDR3 reads CAWSLGFAGNTIYF. DNA of the CDR3: TGTGCCTGGAGTTTGGGGTTCGCTGGAAACACCATATATTTT.

The CDR3 DNA follows: TGTGCCAGCAGCCGGACAGGGGGCCTCTACGAGCAGTACTTC. Encoded protein: CASSRTGGLYEQYF. The chain links TRBV7-3 to TRBJ2-7; 11 bases agree with TRBD1. The CDR3 totals 14 residues. With 5 bases clipped from V and 3 bases from J, the junction kept 3 bases outside the gene matches. Looked up from germline, CDR1 is SGHTA and CDR2 is FQGTGA.

The J gene is TRBJ2-6, the V gene TRBV4-1; tentative D call: TRBD1 (5 bases). Germline assignment: CDR1 MGHRA and CDR2 YSYEKL. Trimming pared 0 bases from V and 0 bases from J, leaving 12 bases between. The CDR3 length is 18 residues. DNA of the CDR3: TGCGCCAGCAGCCAAGAAAGTCTGCAGGGCTCTGGGGCCAACGTCCTGACTTTC. Amino acid sequence: CASSQESLQGSGANVLTF.

This clone has just a few counts. This chain uses TRBV5-1 with TRBJ2-7; 16 positions match TRBD2. CDR1 is SGHRS and CDR2 is YFSETQ in the germline V gene. The trim removed 6 bases at V and 3 bases at J, leaving 6 bases unmatched. CDR3 length: 16 amino acids. The DNA of the CDR3 is TGCGCCAGCAACCTAGGGACTAGCGGGAGGGGCTACGAGCAGTACTTC. This codes for CASNLGTSGRGYEQYF.

The chain recombines TRBV10-3 with TRBJ2-3; 9 bases align to TRBD2. The CDR3 contains 17 residues. The germline V gene has CDR1 ENHRY and CDR2 SYGVKD. With V trimmed by 0 bases and J by 2 bases, 6 bases remained unmatched. In nucleotides, the CDR3 is TGTGCCATCAGTGAGTCAGGGCTAGCGGGACCCACAGATACGCAGTATTTT. This codes for CAISESGLAGPTDTQYF.

This chain uses TRBV11-3 with TRBJ2-7; D not resolved. The V and J ends lost 4 bases and 5 bases respectively, with 12 bases between them. The CDR3 loop spans 13 amino acids. The germline CDR1 and CDR2 sequences are SGHNT and YENEEA. The CDR3 region has the DNA TGTGCCAGCAGCTCGAACCAGGTGGACGAGCAGTACTTC. Translated: CASSSNQVDEQYF.

The rearrangement links TRBV2 to TRBJ1-1; 10 bases are a match to TRBD1. CDR3 size: 13 residues. J lost 8 bases, V lost 0 bases, and 0 bases had no gene match. Germline CDR1 is SNHLY and CDR2 is FYNNEI. CDR3 bases: TGTGCCAGCAGTGAAGCGACAGGGGGCGAAGCTTTCTTT. Translated: CASSEATGGEAFF.

This chain joins TRBV12-3 or TRBV12-4 and TRBJ1-1; no firm D call. V was shortened by 3 bases and J by 3 bases, with 5 bases between the two germline ends. The CDR3 sequence is 12 residues long. The CDR3 DNA reads TGTGCCAGCAGTTTTACCGACACTGAAGCTTTCTTT. It encodes CASSFTDTEAFF.

This sequence joins TRBV7-9 and TRBJ2-1; D remains ambiguous. The V end lost 5 bases, the J end lost 0 bases, and 11 bases lay between the germline ends. The length of the CDR3 is 15 residues. Germline CDR1 SEHNR, CDR2 FQNEAQ (reference sequence). The CDR3 protein is CASSRVTASYNEQFF. CDR3 DNA: TGTGCCAGCAGCCGCGTTACGGCCTCCTACAATGAGCAGTTCTTC.

The chain couples TRBV29-1 to TRBJ2-7; TRBD1 aligns across 10 bases. J gave up 1 base and V 5 bases, and 5 bases lay outside the gene matches. The CDR3 runs to 14 residues. The germline V gene encodes CDR1 SQVTM and CDR2 ANQGSEA. The CDR3 DNA sequence: TGCAGCGTTCGGGGGACAGGGGAATCCTACGAGCAGTACTTC. It translates to CSVRGTGESYEQYF.

The chain recombines TRBV4-1 with TRBJ1-1; D is uncertain. The CDR3 loop spans 16 amino acids. The germline V and J ends were trimmed by 4 bases and 0 bases, with 15 bases remaining between them. Germline V gives CDR1 MGHRA, CDR2 YSYEKL. CDR3 nucleotide sequence: TGCGCCAGCAGCCCCCGCATAGCAGTCCTGAACACTGAAGCTTTCTTT. This gives the protein CASSPRIAVLNTEAFF.

This clone was detected once. The rearrangement uses TRBV3-1 (or the pseudogene TRBV3-2) and TRBJ2-1; D gene uncertain. The V end lost 0 bases, the J end lost 0 bases, and 15 bases lay between the germline ends. This CDR3 is 18 amino acids long. Looked up from germline, CDR1 is LGHDT and CDR2 is YNNKEL (reference sequence). The CDR3 DNA is TGTGCCAGCAGCCAAGATCCAAGGTGGGCCAGCTCCTACAATGAGCAGTTCTTC. It codes for CASSQDPRWASSYNEQFF.

The CDR3 here is CASSTPGMTEAFF. The CDR3 DNA sequence: TGTGCCAGCAGTACCCCAGGGATGACTGAAGCTTTCTTT. The chain is built from TRBV6-5 and TRBJ1-1; a weak D match, TRBD1 (5 bases). The germline V gene encodes CDR1 MNHEY and CDR2 SVGAGI. CDR3 length equals 13 residues. The germline V and J ends were trimmed by 5 bases and 5 bases, with 12 bases remaining between them.

This clone was detected once. This chain connects TRBV2 to TRBJ1-2; weak D call: TRBD1 (5 bases). Looked up from germline, CDR1 is SNHLY and CDR2 is FYNNEI. V lost 0 bases and J lost 5, with 10 bases in between. The CDR3 spans 14 residues. The CDR3 region is CASSEAGDGYGYTF. The CDR3 region has the DNA TGTGCCAGCAGTGAAGCGGGGGACGGGTATGGCTACACCTTC.

CDR3 nucleotides: TGTGCCAGCAGTATGACGCCCACAGATACGCAGTATTTT. As protein: CASSMTPTDTQYF. This sequence joins TRBV6-5 and TRBJ2-3; no definite D call. This CDR3 region has 13 residues. Germline V gene data show CDR1 as MNHEY and CDR2 as SVGAGI. Trimming removed 5 bases at V and 2 bases at J, with 8 bases between.

The rearrangement joins TRBV5-1 to TRBJ2-7, with 13 bases aligning to TRBD2. CDR1 is SGHRS, CDR2 YFSETQ, per germline. The CDR3 totals 15 residues. The V and J ends lost 5 bases and 4 bases, in that order; junction bases with no gene match: 6. The CDR3 loop reads CASSRTSGRAYEQYF. The CDR3 DNA is TGCGCCAGCAGTCGAACTAGCGGGAGGGCTTACGAGCAGTACTTC. The variable domain in full, with the rest retrieved from reference TRBV5-1 and TRBJ2-7, is KAGVTQTPRYLIKTRGQQVTLSCSPISGHRSVSWYQQTPGQGLQFLFEYFSETQRNKGNFPGRFSGRQFSNSRSEMNVSTLELGDSALYLCASSRTSGRAYEQYFGPGTRLTVT.